This record looks at one TCR beta chain sequence and its context. Its antigen remains unidentified. This entry is derived from a study of cytomegalovirus exposure and HLA in healthy donors. Whole-study context: Early release data held 85 million or so unique TCRs from HLA-typed donors. Study-wide results and caveats: Some TCR beta chains (164 of them) were listed as cytomegalovirus-associated.

The V gene's germline CDR1 is SEHNR and CDR2 FQNEAQ (reference sequence). The CDR3 is 16 amino acids. The V gene lost 1 base and the J gene lost 2 bases, with 12 bases spanning the gap. 13 Jbeta primers and 60 Vbeta primers were used for the PCR. Only in-frame clones appear in the TCRdb table, and some are missing; sequencing was by immunoSEQ multiplex PCR. There are roughly 160,000 clones in the sample; roughly four fifths occur only once, and roughly 13% lies in the top ten. The origin of this receptor is a woman aged 45-65 years in good health and CMV-seronegative. Sequenced: PBMCs. This chain uses TRBV7-9 with TRBJ1-3; D is possibly TRBD1 (5 bases). The DNA of the CDR3 is TGTGCCAGCAGCTTAGGGCTCGCGGGGGCTGGAAACACCATATATTTT. Encoded protein: CASSLGLAGAGNTIYF.